This is a list of T cell receptor beta chains from one sample in a study of blood T cell repertoires in COVID-19. Only in-frame clones appear in the TCRdb table, and some are missing; sequencing was by immunoSEQ multiplex PCR. The sample records about 220,000 clones, 83% being singletons. The sequencing input was PBMCs or T cells enriched from blood (not recorded which). These receptor sequences come from a woman between 50 and 59 years old who had been exposed to COVID-19. Each CDR3 is given with its conserved first and last residue. Expanded clones get a size class; other rows say once, few or many, or leave the size out.

j_gene: TRBJ1-4; abundance: NA; v_gene: TRBV19; CDR3aa: CASSIRVFNEKLFF
j_gene: TRBJ2-3; abundance: NA; v_gene: TRBV6-1; CDR3aa: CASSEQGSRYPFGQYF
j_gene: TRBJ2-7; abundance: NA; v_gene: TRBV28; CDR3aa: CASSLRRTGSSYEQYF
j_gene: TRBJ2-3; abundance: NA; v_gene: TRBV27; CDR3aa: CASSSGFGTDTQYF
j_gene: TRBJ2-1; abundance: NA; v_gene: TRBV19; CDR3aa: CASSIVWGQNEQFF
j_gene: TRBJ2-3; abundance: once; v_gene: TRBV2; CDR3aa: CASNLDSHTDTQYF
j_gene: TRBJ2-6; abundance: NA; v_gene: TRBV2; CDR3aa: CASSLLPGANVLTF
j_gene: TRBJ2-5; abundance: NA; v_gene: TRBV5-6; CDR3aa: CASSLLDSETQYF
j_gene: TRBJ1-4; abundance: NA; v_gene: TRBV9; CDR3aa: CASSVAGRGNEKLFF
j_gene: TRBJ1-1; abundance: NA; v_gene: TRBV4-1; CDR3aa: CASSIERVDTEAFF
j_gene: TRBJ1-2; abundance: NA; v_gene: TRBV6-5; CDR3aa: CASTVGGGINYGYTF
j_gene: TRBJ1-1; abundance: NA; v_gene: TRBV5-1; CDR3aa: CASSPLGGTEAFF
j_gene: TRBJ1-4; abundance: NA; v_gene: TRBV9; CDR3aa: CASSVKPGEKLFF
j_gene: TRBJ2-2; abundance: NA; v_gene: TRBV5-1; CDR3aa: CASSLRTGSTGELFF
j_gene: TRBJ1-5; abundance: NA; v_gene: TRBV3-1/TRBV3-2; CDR3aa: CASTQGRWQPQHF
j_gene: TRBJ1-1; abundance: NA; v_gene: TRBV15; CDR3aa: CATSRPGTGNTEAFF
j_gene: TRBJ2-1; abundance: NA; v_gene: TRBV6-2/TRBV6-3; CDR3aa: CASSTGTRYPYNEQFF
j_gene: TRBJ1-1; abundance: few; v_gene: TRBV2; CDR3aa: CASSEPGNTEAFF
j_gene: TRBJ1-2; abundance: once; v_gene: TRBV25-1; CDR3aa: CASSEAGQGAGGYTF
j_gene: TRBJ2-5; abundance: NA; v_gene: TRBV19; CDR3aa: CASSPSTGFGETQYF
j_gene: TRBJ2-7; abundance: NA; v_gene: TRBV5-6; CDR3aa: CASSPPPGPGRNEQYF
j_gene: TRBJ1-1; abundance: NA; v_gene: TRBV9; CDR3aa: CASSVGTGGMDTEAFF
j_gene: TRBJ2-3; abundance: NA; v_gene: TRBV5-1; CDR3aa: CASSLDRPPPMGTDTQYF
j_gene: TRBJ1-6; abundance: NA; v_gene: TRBV27; CDR3aa: CASSQGTGRNSPLHF